This is a list of T cell receptor beta chains from one sample in a study of OX40 agonist ivuxolimab in advanced cancers. The assay was immunoSEQ multiplex PCR, and TCRdb's table has in-frame clones only and misses some. Altogether fewer than 55,000 clones are present, 81% being singletons, with the ten largest covering roughly 0.66%. Sequencing used CD4+ or CD8+ T cells sorted from blood, obtained in a trial of the OX40 agonist ivuxolimab. Receptors originate from an adult with an advanced solid tumor such as melanoma, head and neck, liver or kidney cancer. CDR3s include the opening cysteine and the closing phenylalanine or tryptophan. D genes are given only for firm matches. Not every row has a clone size; where given, it reads once, few, many or a size class.

NA TRBJ1-1 TRBV15 NA TGTGCCACCAGCATAACGGCCCCCGACTGGGCGGACACTGAAGCTTTCTTT CATSITAPDWADTEAFF
NA TRBJ1-2 TRBV7-8 once TGTGCCAGCAGCTTAGCGGCAGGGGAAGGCGGCTACACCTTC CASSLAAGEGGYTF
NA TRBJ2-4 TRBV7-9 NA TGTGCCAGCAGCTTAGGAGCAGGGCAGGGGTTGTACTTC CASSLGAGQGLYF
NA TRBJ2-3 TRBV5-1 NA TGCGCCAGCAGCTTGGACCGCGGCAGCACAGATACGCAGTATTTT CASSLDRGSTDTQYF
NA TRBJ2-3 TRBV10-1 NA TGCGCCAGCAGTGTGTCTCAGGGGTCTTTAGATACGCAGTATTTT CASSVSQGSLDTQYF
TRBD2 TRBJ2-1 TRBV11-3 NA TGTGCCAGCAGCCATGGCGGGCTAGCGGGGGCCCCAGGGAATGAGCAGTTCTTC CASSHGGLAGAPGNEQFF
NA TRBJ2-7 TRBV10-1 NA TGCGCCAGCAGTAATGACCAGGGGGAGCAGTACTTC CASSNDQGEQYF
NA TRBJ1-1 TRBV7-2 NA TGTGCCAGCAGCTTATCTGGGTTTGTCGCTGAAGCTTTCTTT CASSLSGFVAEAFF
NA TRBJ2-7 TRBV19 NA TGTGCCAGTAGTGAACACCTGGGCGAGCAGTACTTC CASSEHLGEQYF
NA TRBJ2-6 TRBV23-1 NA TGCGCCAGCAGTCCTTACCGTCGCTCTGGGGCCAACGTCCTGACTTTC CASSPYRRSGANVLTF
NA TRBJ1-4 TRBV20-1 NA TGCAGTGCTAGAGGCGGGGAAAAACTGTTTTTT CSARGGEKLFF
NA TRBJ1-4 TRBV19 NA TGTGCCAGTAGCGGACGGGAAAAACTGTTTTTT CASSGREKLFF
TRBD1 TRBJ2-1 TRBV5-6 NA TGTGCCAGCAGCTACCGGGACAGATACTACAATGAGCAGTTCTTC CASSYRDRYYNEQFF
NA TRBJ2-7 TRBV29-1 few TGCAGCGTTGAAGATTCGCTTGGAACAGATCAAAGCTACGAGCAGTACTTC CSVEDSLGTDQSYEQYF
NA TRBJ1-1 TRBV7-9 NA TGTGCCAGCAGCTTACAGGGATTCACTGAAGCTTTCTTT CASSLQGFTEAFF
NA TRBJ2-7 TRBV5-1 medium-sized TGCGCCAGCAGCTCGGGACTGGGATGGGGGTACTTC CASSSGLGWGYF
NA TRBJ2-7 TRBV4-1 NA TGCGCCAGCAGCCAGCGCCGCGAGCAGTACTTC CASSQRREQYF
TRBD1 TRBJ2-7 TRBV28 once TGTGCCAGCAGTCAGCTGGACAGGGAACGGCACGAGCAGTACTTC CASSQLDRERHEQYF
NA TRBJ2-1 TRBV7-2 NA TGTGCCAGCACCCTCAGTAGCTCCTACAATGAGCAGTTCTTC CASTLSSSYNEQFF
TRBD1 TRBJ1-2 TRBV5-6 NA TGTGCCAGCAGCTCCAGGACAGGGCACTATGGCTACACCTTC CASSSRTGHYGYTF
NA TRBJ2-7 TRBV10-3 NA TGTGCCATCAACGGGGGAAAGGGCTCCTACGAGCAGTACTTC CAINGGKGSYEQYF
TRBD1 TRBJ1-5 TRBV19 NA TGTGCCAGCCGTGACAGGGGGCTTGGTCAGCCCCAGCATTTT CASRDRGLGQPQHF
NA TRBJ2-7 TRBV7-8 NA TGTGCCACCACAGGCCTGGGTTACGAGCAGTACTTC CATTGLGYEQYF
NA TRBJ2-3 TRBV4-2 NA TGTGCCAGCAGCCAAGATAGGGGTGTTGGAACGCAGTATTTT CASSQDRGVGTQYF
TRBD2 TRBJ2-1 TRBV5-1 once TGCGCCAGCAGCTTGGTCAGCGGGACGAACAATGAGCAGTTCTTC CASSLVSGTNNEQFF
NA TRBJ2-3 TRBV9 NA TGTGCCAGCAGCGTACTCAGCACAGATACGCAGTATTTT CASSVLSTDTQYF
NA TRBJ2-7 TRBV29-1 NA TGCAGCGCCGGGCATGGGAACGAGCAGTACTTC CSAGHGNEQYF
TRBD1 TRBJ1-3 TRBV7-9 few TGTGCCAGCAGCTCGGACAGGGCTTCTGGAAACACCATATATTTT CASSSDRASGNTIYF
NA TRBJ2-7 TRBV5-8 NA TGTGCCAGCAGCCTACCCCGGACGGCATCCTACGAGCAGTACTTC CASSLPRTASYEQYF
TRBD1 TRBJ1-2 TRBV6-6 NA TGTGCCAGCAGTTACTCCCGACAGGGGACTGGCTACACCTTC CASSYSRQGTGYTF
NA TRBJ2-1 TRBV7-9 NA TGTGCCAGCAGCACAATCAGGGAGGACAATGAGCAGTTCTTC CASSTIREDNEQFF
NA TRBJ1-5 TRBV7-9 NA TGTGCCAGCAGCTCCGGGACTATTCAGCCCCAGCATTTT CASSSGTIQPQHF
TRBD1 TRBJ1-1 TRBV5-4 NA TGTGCCAGCAGCTCAGTCCAGGGGGCGAATACTGAAGCTTTCTTT CASSSVQGANTEAFF
TRBD1 TRBJ2-7 TRBV10-3 NA TGTGCCATCAGTGAGACTCCCGAGGGGGCCGCTTTCGAGCAGTACTTC CAISETPEGAAFEQYF
NA TRBJ2-1 TRBV5-1 NA TGCGCCAGCAGCCCCGGGGGTAACTCCTACAATGAGCAGTTCTTC CASSPGGNSYNEQFF
NA TRBJ1-6 TRBV2 NA TGTGCCAGCAGTATAACCAGGGATAGGGATAATTCACCCCTCCACTTT CASSITRDRDNSPLHF
NA TRBJ2-3 TRBV5-1 NA TGCGCCAGCAGCTTGAACCCTTCCACAGATACGCAGTATTTT CASSLNPSTDTQYF
NA TRBJ2-7 TRBV19 NA TGTGCCAGTAGTGCTCGGGTTCTATACGAGCAGTACTTC CASSARVLYEQYF
TRBD2 TRBJ2-1 TRBV28 NA TGTGCCAGCAGTCCTCAGACTAGCATGGAGTTCTTC CASSPQTSMEFF
NA TRBJ2-2 TRBV25-1 NA TGTGCCAGCAGTGCCACCAGACATGGGGAGTCCGGGGAGCTGTTTTTT CASSATRHGESGELFF
TRBD1 TRBJ2-2 TRBV5-5 NA TGTGCCAGCAGCCCGCGACAGGGGGCGACCGGGGAGCTGTTTTTT CASSPRQGATGELFF
TRBD1 TRBJ2-5 TRBV7-2 NA TGTGCCAGCAGCTCAGGACAGGGGAGACAAGAGACCCAGTACTTC CASSSGQGRQETQYF